The T cell receptor (beta chain) under discussion was sequenced for a study of T-cell reconstitution after alpha-beta-depleted transplantation in children (dated by TCRdb to 2015 to 2016). About the full investigation: The study quantitatively tracked T-cell immune reconstitution after TCRalphabeta/CD19-depleted allogeneic hematopoietic cell transplantation in children using TCR repertoire profiling. General findings and caveats noted by the study authors: The high TCRbeta diversity at day 60 in some patients was ascribed to recipient T cells and intrathymic progenitors that had survived conditioning. About two months after transplant, the apparently early recovery of alphabetaT-cell counts reportedly depended on just several hundred clones that had expanded rapidly and came from non-depleted graft cells. Over the following months the frequencies of hyperexpanded clones went down, and after one year T-cell counts and TCRbeta diversity were mostly credited to newly produced T cells.

From the cysteine through the phenylalanine, the CDR3 covers 17 amino acids. The CDR3 DNA has 51 bases and is translated from base 1. For this chain, trimming is 1 base at the V end and 2 bases at the J end, and the number of junction bases without a gene match is 6. CDR1 and CDR2 (MNHEY, SMNVEV) derive from the germline V gene (reference sequence). According to the study, the label for this sample's treatment or condition signals: allogeneic hematopoietic cell transplantation with graft depleted of TCRalphabeta T cells and CD19 B cells. The children who served as transplant recipients had been given grafts of TCRalphabeta/CD19-depleted allogeneic hematopoietic cells. There are a few counts of this clonotype. This clone's antigen is unknown. Base qualities are not at hand, and no much larger clone is one base apart. Library generation was performed with PCR. Instrument on record: Illumina HiSeq 2500. TCR libraries were prepared with molecular barcoding, using unique molecular identifiers to normalize TCRbeta repertoire quantification. The public reads were reanalyzed by TCRdb: fastp trimming at Q25, MiXCR alignment, in-frame beta chains only. Rows with a matching CDR3 protein are joined into one entry that keeps the most common DNA and genes. Within this sample are 500,000 to 650,000 distinct CDR3 sequences, with approximately 13% of them counted one time only. The top ten clones comprise about 2% of the sample.

This receptor was taken from a male patient aged 10-17 years who had a stem cell transplant for acute myeloid leukemia, so the T cells may come from the graft donor. The source material was PBMCs, mostly from graft donor cells, sampled 360 days after TCRalphabeta/CD19-depleted stem cell transplant. The chain is assembled from TRBV27 and TRBJ2-3, and 10 bases in between align with TRBD2. The nucleotide sequence is TGTGCCAGCAGTTTATTACCAGCGGGAGGGTACACAGATACGCAGTATTTT. Its coded protein is CASSLLPAGGYTDTQYF.